A selection of T cell receptor beta chains follows, all from one sample in a study of beta chain features in type 1 diabetes. Sequenced by immunoSEQ multiplex PCR; TCRdb stores in-frame clones only, minus some. This table has 550,000 to 850,000 clones, under 15% appearing once. Sequencing used naive CD4+ T cells from blood. The source is a young man with type 1 diabetes. Each CDR3 is given with its conserved first and last residue. A D gene is named only where the DNA matches it firmly.

CDR3 length: 13
V gene: TRBV7-9
J gene: TRBJ1-4
D gene: -
CDR3 protein: CASSLDFGEKLFF

CDR3 length: 14
V gene: TRBV30
J gene: TRBJ2-3
D gene: -
CDR3 protein: CAWRKGGPLDTQYF

CDR3 length: 13
V gene: TRBV29-1
J gene: TRBJ1-1
D gene: -
CDR3 protein: CSVRGSVGTEAFF

CDR3 length: 17
V gene: TRBV5-6
J gene: TRBJ2-2
D gene: -
CDR3 protein: CASSFRPFYTQTGELFF

CDR3 length: 13
V gene: TRBV2
J gene: TRBJ1-5
D gene: -
CDR3 protein: CASSRRGDQPQHF

CDR3 length: 13
V gene: TRBV9
J gene: TRBJ2-7
D gene: -
CDR3 protein: CASSGRPASEQYF

CDR3 length: 15
V gene: TRBV4-1
J gene: TRBJ2-3
D gene: TRBD1
CDR3 protein: CASSWDSKLTDTQYF

CDR3 length: 14
V gene: TRBV7-2
J gene: TRBJ1-2
D gene: TRBD1
CDR3 protein: CASSRAGTGEGYTF

CDR3 length: 14
V gene: TRBV18
J gene: TRBJ1-1
D gene: TRBD1
CDR3 protein: CASSPKTGDTEAFF

CDR3 length: 16
V gene: TRBV7-9
J gene: TRBJ1-6
D gene: -
CDR3 protein: CASSLGPAGGNSPLHF

CDR3 length: 15
V gene: TRBV6-1
J gene: TRBJ1-5
D gene: TRBD1
CDR3 protein: CASSTGQGGNQPQHF

CDR3 length: 19
V gene: TRBV4-1
J gene: TRBJ2-1
D gene: TRBD2
CDR3 protein: CASSQGRGSGVPTYNEQFF

CDR3 length: 15
V gene: TRBV5-4
J gene: TRBJ2-1
D gene: TRBD1
CDR3 protein: CASSFDRGSYNEQFF

CDR3 length: 13
V gene: TRBV30
J gene: TRBJ1-5
D gene: -
CDR3 protein: CAWSPDTNQPQHF

CDR3 length: 16
V gene: TRBV9
J gene: TRBJ2-1
D gene: -
CDR3 protein: CASSLQTGHLSAEQFF

CDR3 length: 14
V gene: TRBV5-4
J gene: TRBJ2-5
D gene: -
CDR3 protein: CATHRDGIQETQYF

CDR3 length: 16
V gene: TRBV28
J gene: TRBJ1-6
D gene: TRBD1
CDR3 protein: CASSSSGQGRNSPLHF

CDR3 length: 15
V gene: TRBV28
J gene: TRBJ1-5
D gene: -
CDR3 protein: CASTLPLQDEQPQHF

CDR3 length: 16
V gene: TRBV6-1
J gene: TRBJ2-2
D gene: TRBD2
CDR3 protein: CASSDPPGSGTGELFF

CDR3 length: 13
V gene: TRBV29-1
J gene: TRBJ1-1
D gene: -
CDR3 protein: CSVGQSMNTEAFF

CDR3 length: 14
V gene: TRBV6-6
J gene: TRBJ1-1
D gene: -
CDR3 protein: CASSYEGMNTEAFF

CDR3 length: 14
V gene: TRBV6-6
J gene: TRBJ1-1
D gene: -
CDR3 protein: CASSFPSRATEAFF

CDR3 length: 15
V gene: TRBV10-3
J gene: TRBJ1-5
D gene: TRBD1
CDR3 protein: CAISGGEGANQPQHF

CDR3 length: 12
V gene: TRBV30
J gene: TRBJ1-1
D gene: -
CDR3 protein: CAWSVRDLKTFF

CDR3 length: 17
V gene: TRBV23-1
J gene: TRBJ2-2
D gene: -
CDR3 protein: CASSQSRGQGGPGELFF

CDR3 length: 11
V gene: TRBV30
J gene: TRBJ1-1
D gene: -
CDR3 protein: CAWSKDTEAFF

CDR3 length: 19
V gene: TRBV18
J gene: TRBJ2-3
D gene: TRBD2
CDR3 protein: CASSALVSRTSGGTDTQYF

CDR3 length: 13
V gene: TRBV5-4
J gene: TRBJ2-7
D gene: TRBD2
CDR3 protein: CASSLEGTSAKYF

CDR3 length: 16
V gene: TRBV4-1
J gene: TRBJ1-5
D gene: -
CDR3 protein: CASSQDAGYSNQPQHF

CDR3 length: 11
V gene: TRBV20-1
J gene: TRBJ1-1
D gene: -
CDR3 protein: CSARGGSEAFF

CDR3 length: 16
V gene: TRBV9
J gene: TRBJ2-1
D gene: TRBD2
CDR3 protein: CASSLQRGSSYNEQFF